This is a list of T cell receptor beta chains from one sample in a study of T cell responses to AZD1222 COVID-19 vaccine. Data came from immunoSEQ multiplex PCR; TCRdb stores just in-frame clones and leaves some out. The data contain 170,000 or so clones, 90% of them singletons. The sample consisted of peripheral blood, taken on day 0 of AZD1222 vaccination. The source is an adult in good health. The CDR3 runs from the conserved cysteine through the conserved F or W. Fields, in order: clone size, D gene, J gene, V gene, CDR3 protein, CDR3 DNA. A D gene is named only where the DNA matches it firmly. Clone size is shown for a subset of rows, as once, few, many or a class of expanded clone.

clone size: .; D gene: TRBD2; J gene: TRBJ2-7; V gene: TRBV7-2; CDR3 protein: CASSSTSGGREQYF; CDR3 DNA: TGTGCCAGCAGCTCTACTTCGGGGGGACGAGAGCAGTACTTC
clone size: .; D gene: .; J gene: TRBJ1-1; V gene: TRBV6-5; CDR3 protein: CASTRLRDTEAFF; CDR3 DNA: TGTGCCAGCACGAGGTTGAGGGACACTGAAGCTTTCTTT
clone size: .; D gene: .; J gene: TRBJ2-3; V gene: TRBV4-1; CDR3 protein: CASAVGTMADTQYF; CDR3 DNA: TGCGCCAGCGCGGTCGGGACAATGGCAGATACGCAGTATTTT
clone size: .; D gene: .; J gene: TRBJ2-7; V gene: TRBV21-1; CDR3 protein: CASIFSPGQATYEQYF; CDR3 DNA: TGTGCCAGCATCTTTAGTCCAGGACAGGCGACCTACGAGCAGTACTTC
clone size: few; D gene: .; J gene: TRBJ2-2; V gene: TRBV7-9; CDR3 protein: CASGGGGTGELFF; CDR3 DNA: TGTGCCAGCGGAGGAGGGGGGACCGGGGAGCTGTTTTTT
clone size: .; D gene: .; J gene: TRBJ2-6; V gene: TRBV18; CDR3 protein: CASSPRSGANVLTF; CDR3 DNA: TGTGCCAGCTCACCACGATCCGGGGCCAACGTCCTGACTTTC
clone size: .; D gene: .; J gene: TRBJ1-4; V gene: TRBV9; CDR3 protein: CASSPARHNPGEKLFF; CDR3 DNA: TGTGCCAGCAGCCCGGCCAGACACAATCCTGGGGAAAAACTGTTTTTT
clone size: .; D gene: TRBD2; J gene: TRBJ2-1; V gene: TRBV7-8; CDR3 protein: CASRYSGGPAREQFF; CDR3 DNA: TGTGCCAGCAGGTATAGCGGGGGCCCGGCTAGAGAGCAGTTCTTC
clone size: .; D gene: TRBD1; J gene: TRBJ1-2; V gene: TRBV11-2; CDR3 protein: CASSLPQDRVHGYTF; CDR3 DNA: TGTGCCAGCAGCTTACCACAGGACAGGGTACATGGCTACACCTTC
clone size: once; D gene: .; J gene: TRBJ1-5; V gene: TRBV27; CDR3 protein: CASSTKLNNQPQHF; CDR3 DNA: TGTGCCAGCAGTACCAAATTGAACAATCAGCCCCAGCATTTT
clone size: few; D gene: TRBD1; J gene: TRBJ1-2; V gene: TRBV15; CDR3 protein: CATSRARDRGSGYTF; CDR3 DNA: TGTGCCACCAGCAGGGCCCGGGACAGGGGGAGTGGCTACACCTTC
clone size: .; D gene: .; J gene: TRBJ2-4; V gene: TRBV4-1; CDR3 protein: CASSQALAGFNIQYF; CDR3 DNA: TGCGCCAGCAGCCAAGCCCTCGCGGGATTCAACATTCAGTACTTC
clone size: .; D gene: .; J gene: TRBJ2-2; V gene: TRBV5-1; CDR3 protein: CASSLDPHTGTPTGELFF; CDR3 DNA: TGCGCCAGCAGCTTGGACCCACATACCGGGACACCCACCGGGGAGCTGTTTTTT
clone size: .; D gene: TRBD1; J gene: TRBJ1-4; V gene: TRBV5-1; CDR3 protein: CASSWTGGTNEKLFF; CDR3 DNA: TGCGCCAGCAGCTGGACAGGGGGGACTAATGAAAAACTGTTTTTT
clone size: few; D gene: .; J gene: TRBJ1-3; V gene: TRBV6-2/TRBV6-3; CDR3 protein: CASSYSSGNTIYF; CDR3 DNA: TGTGCCAGCAGTTACAGCTCTGGAAACACCATATATTTT
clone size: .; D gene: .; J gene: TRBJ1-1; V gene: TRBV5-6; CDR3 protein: CASSLAGGRNSEAFF; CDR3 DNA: TGTGCCAGCAGCTTGGCTGGGGGCAGGAACTCTGAAGCTTTCTTT